This TCR beta chain was documented in a study of Ad26.COV2.S vaccination and SARS-CoV-2 variants. This CDR3 comprises 15 residues. Looked up from germline, CDR1 is ENHRY and CDR2 is SYGVKD. The V end was cut by 6 bases, the J end by 0 bases, with 15 bases between. Data came from immunoSEQ multiplex PCR; TCRdb stores just in-frame clones and leaves some out. The table lists about 350,000 clones, 86% of them singletons. Treatment noted: around 19 received Ad26.COV2.S at low or high dose, single or two shots; roughly five received placebo; per-sample allocation not given. The investigators took samples on day 63 after the first vaccine or placebo injection.

The clonotype comes from a person aged 18 to 65 who received the Ad26.COV2.S COVID-19 vaccine or a placebo. Sequenced material: peripheral blood, taken in a trial of Ad26.COV2.S vaccine versus placebo. The chain joins TRBV10-3 to TRBJ2-7; perhaps TRBD2 as D (5 bases). CDR3 DNA sequence: TGTGCCATCAGCCGCGGGCCAGAGAGCTCCTACGAGCAGTACTTC. This encodes CAISRGPESSYEQYF.